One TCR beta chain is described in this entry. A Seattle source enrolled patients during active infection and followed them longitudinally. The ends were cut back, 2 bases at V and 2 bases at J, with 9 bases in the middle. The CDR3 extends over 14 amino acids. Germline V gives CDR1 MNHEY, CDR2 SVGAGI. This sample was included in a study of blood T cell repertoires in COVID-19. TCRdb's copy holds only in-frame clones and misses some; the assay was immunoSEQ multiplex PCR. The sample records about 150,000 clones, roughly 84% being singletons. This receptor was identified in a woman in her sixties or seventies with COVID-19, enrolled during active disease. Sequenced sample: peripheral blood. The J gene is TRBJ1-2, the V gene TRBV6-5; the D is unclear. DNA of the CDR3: TGTGCCAGCAGTTACGGACGGGGAAACTATGGCTACACCTTC. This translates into CASSYGRGNYGYTF.